These 2 T cell receptor beta chains share one sample of origin, sequenced in a study of cytomegalovirus exposure and HLA in healthy donors (TCRdb year 2017). The library was generated by the immunoSEQ multiplex PCR assay. The multiplex PCR relied on a mix of 60 forward primers for TCR Vbeta segments and 13 reverse primers for TCR Jbeta segments. Not all clones reach the TCRdb copy of this immuneACCESS table, which keeps in-frame sequences only. Checked studies attribute under half of the gap to unresolved V genes and leave the rest unexplained. Here the sample has around 91,000 clones; more than 75% occur a single time. Together, the top ten hold approximately 9.2% of the sample. Specimen: PBMCs. These receptors were collected from a man aged 30 to 45 in good health and CMV-seropositive.

The V call is TRBV25-1, the J call TRBJ2-1; 12 nucleotides align to TRBD1. V lost 5 bases, J lost 9 bases, and 11 bases stayed unmatched. From germline, CDR1 is MGHDK and CDR2 SYGVNS. CDR3 length: 16 residues. The CDR3 DNA reads TGTGCCAGCAGTCCTGGGGGGACAGGGGGCAGGGGTGAGCAGTTCTTC. Its translation is CASSPGGTGGRGEQFF.

The gene calls are TRBV5-1 and TRBJ2-3, with TRBD1 as a possible D gene (5 bases). The V end lost 4 bases, the J end lost 2 bases, and 8 bases lay between the germline ends. Looked up from germline, CDR1 is SGHRS and CDR2 is YFSETQ. CDR3 length equals 13 residues. CDR3 nucleotide sequence: TGCGCCAGCAGCAGGGGATACACAGATACGCAGTATTTT. Residues: CASSRGYTDTQYF. The full variable domain, its missing parts supplied by reference TRBV5-1 and TRBJ2-3, is KAGVTQTPRYLIKTRGQQVTLSCSPISGHRSVSWYQQTPGQGLQFLFEYFSETQRNKGNFPGRFSGRQFSNSRSEMNVSTLELGDSALYLCASSRGYTDTQYFGPGTRLTVL.